One T cell receptor (beta chain) is described in this entry. Its antigen is undetermined. CDR3 length: 16 residues. CDR1 and CDR2 (germline): MGHRA, YSYEKL. Deletions cut 0 bases from V and 5 bases from J, with 13 bases between. This sample is drawn from a study of T cell responses to AZD1222 COVID-19 vaccine. General study results and limits: When two AZD1222 doses had been given, Spike-specific TCR breadth and depth rose. Repertoire sampling was restricted to post-peak T cell response timepoints. The span of vaccine-associated CD4 TCRs extended across spike, with dominance at 160-218 and 743-854. Reportedly, close to half of spike-specific TCRs are directed against unmutated variant regions.

Method: immunoSEQ multiplex PCR; TCRdb's copy keeps in-frame clones and lacks some. The table has about 180,000 clones, approximately 94% seen once. The TCR sequence derives from an adult who received the AZD1222 COVID-19 vaccine. The rearrangement joins TRBV4-1 to TRBJ2-2; weak D call: TRBD1 (6 bases). The specimen comprised peripheral blood, sampled 28 days after the second AZD1222 dose. This chain's CDR3 is CASSQDWGLGTGELFF. CDR3 DNA sequence: TGCGCCAGCAGCCAAGATTGGGGGCTCGGGACCGGGGAGCTGTTTTTT.